In its sample, the clone carrying this TCR beta chain ranks as medium-sized. Its antigen is still unknown. Since it is a stray read in a library aimed at alpha chains, this beta chain has a size that is not meaningful. Documented time point: sample taken at primary tumor resection. The CDR3 spans 13 residues. Trimming took off 5 bases at V and 7 bases at J, with 12 bases between the two ends. From germline, CDR1 is MNHEY and CDR2 SVGAGI. The source of the sample is a study of spatial heterogeneity in lung cancer. Overall study findings and caveats: Mutation counts in tumors were tracked by counts of expanded intratumoral alpha and beta TCRs.

TCR cDNA molecules were tagged individually, and each one carried a unique molecular identifier. Each CDR3 protein is one row after TCRdb ran MiXCR on the 5' RACE reads. The table lists over 10,000 distinct CDR3 sequences, 5.6% of them singletons. The J gene is TRBJ1-5, the V gene TRBV6-5; D is ambiguous. This sample comprised lung tumor tissue, obtained at surgery. The receptor's source is a female donor with early-stage non-small cell lung cancer. The CDR3 coding sequence is TGTGCCAGCAGTCAAATATCGGGGCAGCCCCAGCATTTT. This codes for CASSQISGQPQHF.